This T cell receptor (beta chain) was sequenced during a study of blood T cell repertoires in COVID-19 (dated by TCRdb to 2018 to 2020). Background for the entire study: Samples covering the acute and convalescent phases of COVID-19 were provided by collaborators in the United States, Italy and Spain. The prospective study material was composed of cDNA or gDNA derived from T cells, B-cell-depleted T cells, or PBMCs. Deeply sampled blood TCRbeta repertoires from subjects exposed to, actively infected with, or recovered from COVID-19 were included in the dataset. The repertoires were released in a freely available public database meant as a resource for research on the immune response to SARS-CoV-2. The samples were drawn from the first 160 participants of the ongoing ImmuneRACE study and from 1,254 subjects provided by 6 global collaborators. Sample metadata almost always included a de-identified subject ID, COVID-19 status, age in years and sex. Where HLA class I and class II types were available, the types were taken from metadata supplied by the sample provider, not from assay-based typing.

Overall study results and their limits: Clinical and demographic metadata were provided uncurated, with the amount varying by source and participant.

Notes on this clone: The clone's antigen remains unknown. No clone much larger than this one lies a single base away; base qualities are absent.

Participants in the prospective study were aged about 18 to 95 years, lived in 20 to 30 United States geographic areas, and enrolled through a virtual design. To assign participants to cohorts, the prospective study relied on clinical history that participants themselves reported in a screening survey and a study questionnaire. Each participant in the prospective study had whole blood, serum and a nasopharyngeal or oropharyngeal swab collected by mobile phlebotomists. Over an approximately 2-month period, participants in the prospective study had the option of providing additional blood draws and questionnaires. Before DNA extraction, prospective study blood samples were shipped either frozen or at room temperature. Trimming leaves V shorter by 5 bases and J shorter by 1 base, with the junction holding 3 bases beyond the gene matches. The germline V gene sets CDR1 to SGHDN and CDR2 to FVKESK. The CDR3 goes from the cysteine to the phenylalanine over 14 residues. The entry retains the CDR3 DNA only, 42 bases that are in frame from base 1.

TCRbeta CDR3 regions were amplified from genomic DNA using the immunoSEQ Assay, a bias-controlled multiplex PCR. The study's processing was this. Nucleated cell counts per sample were estimated from amplification of reference gene primers within the assay. Sequence reads were collapsed and filtered to measure the absolute abundance of every unique TCRbeta CDR3 rearrangement. For each sample, productive Simpson clonality was calculated by taking the square root of Simpson's diversity index across productive rearrangements. The table comes from immuneACCESS by way of TCRdb, which keeps in-frame sequences with V and J called. Part of the clones is missing from these tables; in studies checked, under half for an unresolved V gene and the rest for unknown reasons. That table furnishes V, J and clone size, whereas the DNA furnished D and trimming. The sample yields 220,000 or so clones; roughly 88% were counted once. The top ten clonotypes cover roughly 14% of the sample.

The chain is assembled from TRBV14 and TRBJ1-2; 8 junctional bases match TRBD1. This TCR was sampled from a woman in her fifties or sixties with acute COVID-19. The source material was PBMCs or T cells enriched from blood (not recorded which). The CDR3 is CASSAGQVNYGYTF. The bases read TGTGCCAGCAGCGCGGGACAGGTTAACTATGGCTACACCTTC.